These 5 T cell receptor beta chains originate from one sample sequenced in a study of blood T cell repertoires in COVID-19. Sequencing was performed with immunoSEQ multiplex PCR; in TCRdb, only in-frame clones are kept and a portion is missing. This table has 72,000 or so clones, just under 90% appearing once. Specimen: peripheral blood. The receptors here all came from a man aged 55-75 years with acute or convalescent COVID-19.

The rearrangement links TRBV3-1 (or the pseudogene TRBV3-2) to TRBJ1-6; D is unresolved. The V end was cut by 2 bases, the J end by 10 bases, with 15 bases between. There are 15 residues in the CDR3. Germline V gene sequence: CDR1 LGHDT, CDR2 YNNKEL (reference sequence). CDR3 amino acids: CASSQLGLVESPLHF. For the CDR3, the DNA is TGTGCCAGCAGCCAACTGGGCCTTGTCGAATCACCCCTCCACTTT.

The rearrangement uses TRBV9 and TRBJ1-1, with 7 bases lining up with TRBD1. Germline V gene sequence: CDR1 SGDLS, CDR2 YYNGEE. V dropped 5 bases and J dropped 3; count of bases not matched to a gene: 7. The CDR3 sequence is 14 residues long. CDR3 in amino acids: CASSSFRGDTEAFF. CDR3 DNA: TGTGCCAGCAGTTCCTTCAGGGGGGACACTGAAGCTTTCTTT.

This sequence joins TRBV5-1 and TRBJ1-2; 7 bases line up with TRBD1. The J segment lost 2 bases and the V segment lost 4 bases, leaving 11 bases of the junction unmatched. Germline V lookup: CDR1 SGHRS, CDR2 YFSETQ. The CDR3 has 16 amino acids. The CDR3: CASSPRTGAGNYGYTF. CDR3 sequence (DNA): TGCGCCAGCAGCCCGAGAACAGGGGCCGGAAACTATGGCTACACCTTC.

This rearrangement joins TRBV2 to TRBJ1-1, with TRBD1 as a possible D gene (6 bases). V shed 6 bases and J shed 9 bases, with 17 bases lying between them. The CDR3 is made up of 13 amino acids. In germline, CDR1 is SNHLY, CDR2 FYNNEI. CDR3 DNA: TGTGCCAGCAGACTTGGGACATATCCTAAAGCTTTCTTT. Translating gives CASRLGTYPKAFF.

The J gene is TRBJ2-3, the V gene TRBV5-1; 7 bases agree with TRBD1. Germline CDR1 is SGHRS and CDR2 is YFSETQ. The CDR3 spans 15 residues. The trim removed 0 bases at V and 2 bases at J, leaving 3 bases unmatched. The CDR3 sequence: CASSLEDRTTDTQYF. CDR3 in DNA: TGCGCCAGCAGCTTGGAGGACAGGACCACAGATACGCAGTATTTT.